One T cell receptor beta chain is described in this entry. Mismatch with germline at one junction end may stem from a read error. These data come from a study of cytomegalovirus exposure and HLA in healthy donors. 60 Vbeta and 13 Jbeta primers were used in PCR. Some clones are missing from TCRdb's copy, which holds only in-frame ones; the method was immunoSEQ multiplex PCR. This sample has some 95,000 clones, with about 66% found just once. From germline, CDR1 is MNHEY and CDR2 SMNVEV (reference sequence). The CDR3 loop spans 17 amino acids. Material: PBMCs. The TCR was taken from a man aged 30-40 years in good health and CMV-seronegative. This chain links TRBV27 with TRBJ2-7; 7 bases agree with TRBD2. The CDR3 DNA follows: TGTGCCAGCCGTTTAAAGGCCGGGAGGTTTACGTTCGACGAGCAGTACTTC. It codes for CASRLKAGRFTFDEQYF.